This T cell receptor beta chain is drawn from a study of human T cells and chemical hapten exposure. Findings and limits, study-wide: Compared with pre-sensitization or healthy control sets, expanded TCRs clustered more.

Germline-derived CDR1 and CDR2 are SGHVS and FQNEAQ. V was pared by 6 bases and J by 2 bases, with 10 bases between. This CDR3 has 13 amino acids. TCRdb fed the RACE reads into MiXCR, producing one record per CDR3 protein. The profile shows about 48,000 distinct CDR3 sequences, 9.9% of them singletons. This clonotype was counted many times. The antigen is undetermined. Time point specified: patch test 3, about 24 weeks after DPC sensitization. Regarding treatment: therapeutic diphenylcyclopropenone sensitization with weekly scalp DPC. V gene TRBV7-8 combines with J gene TRBJ1-1, with D unresolved. Sequenced here: whole blood, sampled in connection with sensitization to the hapten diphenylcyclopropenone (DPC). This TCR came from a woman aged 40 to 49 with alopecia areata. Some clones in this sample may be carry-over from other donors' samples. For the CDR3, the DNA is TGTGCCAGCAGTAACAGACGTAACACTGAAGCTTTCTTT. This codes for CASSNRRNTEAFF.